Listed below are T cell receptor beta chains from one sample, sequenced in a study of cytomegalovirus exposure and HLA in healthy donors. TCRdb keeps only in-frame clones here, not all; method: immunoSEQ multiplex PCR. The sample holds around 69,000 clones, 70% seen once. Sequenced sample: PBMCs. The receptors originated from a woman aged 45-59 years in good health and CMV-seropositive. CDR3s leave out the opening cysteine and the closing phenylalanine or tryptophan. Each record gives: J gene, V gene, CDR3 protein.

j_gene: TRBJ1-1; v_gene: TRBV25-1; CDR3aa: ASPHSTGIVTEAF
j_gene: TRBJ2-7; v_gene: TRBV28; CDR3aa: ASSLGTSGSGIHEQY
j_gene: TRBJ2-7; v_gene: TRBV28; CDR3aa: ASSELAGGSYEQY
j_gene: TRBJ1-5; v_gene: TRBV30; CDR3aa: AWSTQKMRNQPQH
j_gene: TRBJ2-3; v_gene: TRBV5-1; CDR3aa: ASSLDRGGTDTQY
j_gene: TRBJ1-3; v_gene: TRBV5-1; CDR3aa: ASSLEAGNTIY
j_gene: TRBJ1-2; v_gene: TRBV5-5; CDR3aa: ASSLGGTGGRVNGYT
j_gene: TRBJ2-1; v_gene: TRBV4-3; CDR3aa: ASSQDTPLAGYNEQF
j_gene: TRBJ1-1; v_gene: TRBV5-6; CDR3aa: ASSFGRGNTEAF
j_gene: TRBJ2-2; v_gene: TRBV18; CDR3aa: ASYWTAMGTGELF
j_gene: TRBJ2-3; v_gene: TRBV2; CDR3aa: ASRTAEGTDTQY
j_gene: TRBJ1-3; v_gene: TRBV4-1; CDR3aa: ASARLHGSGNTIY
j_gene: TRBJ1-5; v_gene: TRBV5-1; CDR3aa: ASSRTGDSNQPQH
j_gene: TRBJ2-7; v_gene: TRBV2; CDR3aa: ASGTSWYEQY
j_gene: TRBJ2-1; v_gene: TRBV7-2; CDR3aa: ASSFSSGTYEQF
j_gene: TRBJ1-2; v_gene: TRBV27; CDR3aa: ASRGPVDGYT
j_gene: TRBJ1-2; v_gene: TRBV6-1; CDR3aa: ASSELGTGGTYGYT
j_gene: TRBJ2-4; v_gene: TRBV27; CDR3aa: ASSLRPRDRIAKNIQY
j_gene: TRBJ2-7; v_gene: TRBV29-1; CDR3aa: SVANVRGRGYEQY
j_gene: TRBJ1-1; v_gene: TRBV9; CDR3aa: ASSVRAGTEAF
j_gene: TRBJ2-7; v_gene: TRBV11-2; CDR3aa: ASSQGQGVVYEQY
j_gene: TRBJ2-7; v_gene: TRBV28; CDR3aa: ASSSGTEQY
j_gene: TRBJ1-1; v_gene: TRBV6-5; CDR3aa: ASSPGGANTEAF
j_gene: TRBJ2-7; v_gene: TRBV28; CDR3aa: ASSMGGGTSYEQY
j_gene: TRBJ1-5; v_gene: TRBV4-1; CDR3aa: ASSQDITGVYQPQH
j_gene: TRBJ1-2; v_gene: TRBV7-2; CDR3aa: ASSTYLYGYT
j_gene: TRBJ2-1; v_gene: TRBV11-2; CDR3aa: ASSPRLAGIYNEQF
j_gene: TRBJ2-5; v_gene: TRBV7-9; CDR3aa: SSSSSGNILEETQY
j_gene: TRBJ1-1; v_gene: TRBV7-9; CDR3aa: ASSLLQDYFMNTEAF
j_gene: TRBJ1-2; v_gene: TRBV4-3; CDR3aa: ASSQSFLPGAGYGYT
j_gene: TRBJ2-2; v_gene: TRBV15; CDR3aa: ATSRDSGGTANTGELF
j_gene: TRBJ2-3; v_gene: TRBV5-1; CDR3aa: ASSLGGTSGTDTQY
j_gene: TRBJ2-7; v_gene: TRBV5-4; CDR3aa: ASSYSVRGGRAYEQY
j_gene: TRBJ1-5; v_gene: TRBV27; CDR3aa: ASRRTGGNQPQH
j_gene: TRBJ2-7; v_gene: TRBV6-6; CDR3aa: ASSYSGKAGGYEQY
j_gene: TRBJ2-5; v_gene: TRBV29-1; CDR3aa: SVAPGVVAAQY
j_gene: TRBJ1-6; v_gene: TRBV10-1; CDR3aa: ASSEGTGWSPLH
j_gene: TRBJ2-7; v_gene: TRBV7-9; CDR3aa: ASSRSGQPPDEQY
j_gene: TRBJ1-1; v_gene: TRBV30; CDR3aa: AWRKLAGLYTEAF
j_gene: TRBJ2-7; v_gene: TRBV5-1; CDR3aa: ASSSGGVEDEQY
j_gene: TRBJ1-2; v_gene: TRBV30; CDR3aa: AWSEAGGFYGYT
j_gene: TRBJ1-3; v_gene: TRBV7-8; CDR3aa: ASSLGLGNTIY
j_gene: TRBJ1-2; v_gene: TRBV5-4; CDR3aa: ASSHTGTNYGYT
j_gene: TRBJ1-2; v_gene: TRBV14; CDR3aa: ASSQAVGAYGYT
j_gene: TRBJ2-7; v_gene: TRBV4-3; CDR3aa: ASSQERSAKEQY
j_gene: TRBJ1-6; v_gene: TRBV6-5; CDR3aa: ASSLGQSSYNSPLH
j_gene: TRBJ2-2; v_gene: TRBV27; CDR3aa: ASSTRLLHRTGELF
j_gene: TRBJ2-7; v_gene: TRBV6-1; CDR3aa: ASSEGIGGPYEQY
j_gene: TRBJ1-5; v_gene: TRBV6-5; CDR3aa: ASSERTGENQPQH
j_gene: TRBJ2-1; v_gene: TRBV5-1; CDR3aa: ASSFGGVEDEQF
j_gene: -; v_gene: TRBV7-9; CDR3aa: SSSLGPELF
j_gene: TRBJ2-3; v_gene: TRBV7-2; CDR3aa: ASSSMGQGTDTQY
j_gene: TRBJ1-5; v_gene: TRBV30; CDR3aa: AWSGQGPRPQH
j_gene: TRBJ2-7; v_gene: TRBV6-1; CDR3aa: ASSGGTSRSYEQY